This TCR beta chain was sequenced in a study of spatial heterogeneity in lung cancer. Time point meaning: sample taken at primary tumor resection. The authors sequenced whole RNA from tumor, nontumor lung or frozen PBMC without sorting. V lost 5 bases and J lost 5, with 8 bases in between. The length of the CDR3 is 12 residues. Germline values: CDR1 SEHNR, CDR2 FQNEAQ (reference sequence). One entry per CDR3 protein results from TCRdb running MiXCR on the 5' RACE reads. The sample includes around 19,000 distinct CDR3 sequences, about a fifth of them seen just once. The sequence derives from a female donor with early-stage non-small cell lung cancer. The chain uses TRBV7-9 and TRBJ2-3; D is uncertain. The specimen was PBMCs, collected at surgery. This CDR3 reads CASSPSRDTQYF. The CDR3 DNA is TGTGCCAGCAGCCCTTCCAGAGATACGCAGTATTTT.